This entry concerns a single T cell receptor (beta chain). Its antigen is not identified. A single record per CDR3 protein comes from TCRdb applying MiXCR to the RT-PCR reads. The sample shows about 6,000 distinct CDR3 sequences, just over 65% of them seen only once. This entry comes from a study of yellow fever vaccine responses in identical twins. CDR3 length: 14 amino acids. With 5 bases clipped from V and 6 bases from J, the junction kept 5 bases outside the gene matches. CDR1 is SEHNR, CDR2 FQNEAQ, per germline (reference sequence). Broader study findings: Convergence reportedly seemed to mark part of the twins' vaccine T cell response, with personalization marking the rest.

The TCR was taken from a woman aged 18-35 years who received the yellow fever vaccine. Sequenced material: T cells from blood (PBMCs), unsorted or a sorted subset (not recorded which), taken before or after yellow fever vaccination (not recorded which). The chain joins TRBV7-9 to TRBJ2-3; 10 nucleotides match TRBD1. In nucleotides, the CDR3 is TGTGCCAGCAGCACAAGACAGGGGGCGGATACGCAGTATTTT. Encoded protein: CASSTRQGADTQYF.